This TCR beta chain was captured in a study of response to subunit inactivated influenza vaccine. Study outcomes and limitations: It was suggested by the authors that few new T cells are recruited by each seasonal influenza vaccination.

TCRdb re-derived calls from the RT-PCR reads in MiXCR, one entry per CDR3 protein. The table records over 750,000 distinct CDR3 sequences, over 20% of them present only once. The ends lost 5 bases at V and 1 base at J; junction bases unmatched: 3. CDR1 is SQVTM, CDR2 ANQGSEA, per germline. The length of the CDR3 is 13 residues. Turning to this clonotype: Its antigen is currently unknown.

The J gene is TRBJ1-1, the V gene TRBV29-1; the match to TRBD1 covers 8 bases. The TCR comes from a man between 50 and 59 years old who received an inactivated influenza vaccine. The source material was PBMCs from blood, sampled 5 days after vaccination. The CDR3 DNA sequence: TGCAGCGTTACGGGACAGGCGAACACTGAAGCTTTCTTT. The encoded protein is CSVTGQANTEAFF. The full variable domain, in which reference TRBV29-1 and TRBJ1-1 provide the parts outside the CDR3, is SAVISQKPSRDICQRGTSLTIQCQVDSQVTMMFWYRQQPGQSLTLIATANQGSEATYESGFVIDKFPISRPNLTFSTLTVSNMSPEDSSIYLCSVTGQANTEAFFGQGTRLTVV.